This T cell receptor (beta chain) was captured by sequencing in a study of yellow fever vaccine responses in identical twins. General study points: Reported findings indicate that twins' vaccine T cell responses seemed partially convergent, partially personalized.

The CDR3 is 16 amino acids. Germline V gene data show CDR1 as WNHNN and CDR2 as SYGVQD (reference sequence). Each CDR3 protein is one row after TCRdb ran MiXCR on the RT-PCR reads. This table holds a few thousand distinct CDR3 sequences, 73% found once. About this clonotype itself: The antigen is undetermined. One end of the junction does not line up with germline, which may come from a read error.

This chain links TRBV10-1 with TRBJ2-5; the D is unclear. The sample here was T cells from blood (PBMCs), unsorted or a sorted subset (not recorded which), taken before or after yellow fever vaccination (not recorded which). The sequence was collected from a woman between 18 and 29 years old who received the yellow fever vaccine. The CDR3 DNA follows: TGCGCCAGCATACCGGTGCTAACAGTGGCACAAGGGACCCAGTACTTC. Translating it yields CASIPVLTVAQGTQYF.